This T cell receptor beta chain was recovered during a study of beta chain features in type 1 diabetes. Study-wide findings and caveats: A pattern of fewer insertions and more deletions at VDJ junctions was seen in type 1 diabetes patients. Shorter TCRB CDR3s, moderately but significantly so, were found in Type 1 diabetes patients in all four CD4+ subsets.

This clone showed up just a few times. Its cognate antigen is unknown. Within the sample, other DNA sequences also encode this same CDR3. Deletions cut 2 bases from V and 4 bases from J, with 6 bases between. Germline CDR1 reads MGHRA; CDR2 reads YSYEKL. The length of the CDR3 is 12 residues. As every portion of the isolated RNA was reverse transcribed, the sequencing read expressed TCRB transcripts. Sequencing used immunoSEQ multiplex PCR; TCRdb keeps in-frame clones, though not all of them. The data contain 630,000 or so clones, over 13% of them singletons. The gene calls are TRBV4-1 and TRBJ2-7; tentatively, D is TRBD1 (6 bases). Sequenced: naive CD4+ T cells from blood. The receptor comes from a young man with type 1 diabetes. DNA for the CDR3: TGCGCCAGCAGCCAAACAGGGTACGAGCAGTACTTC. Amino acid sequence: CASSQTGYEQYF.